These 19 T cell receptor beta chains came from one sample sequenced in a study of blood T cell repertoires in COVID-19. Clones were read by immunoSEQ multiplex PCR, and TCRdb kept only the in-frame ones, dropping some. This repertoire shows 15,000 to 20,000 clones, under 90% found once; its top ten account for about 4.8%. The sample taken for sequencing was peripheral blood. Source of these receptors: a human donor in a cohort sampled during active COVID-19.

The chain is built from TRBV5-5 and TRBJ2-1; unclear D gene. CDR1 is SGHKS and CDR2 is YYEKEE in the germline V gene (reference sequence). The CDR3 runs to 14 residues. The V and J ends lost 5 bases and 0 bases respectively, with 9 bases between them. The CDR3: CASRAASSYNEQFF. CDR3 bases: TGTGCCAGCAGGGCAGCGAGCTCCTACAATGAGCAGTTCTTC. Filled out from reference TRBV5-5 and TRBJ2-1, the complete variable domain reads DAGVTQSPTHLIKTRGQQVTLRCSPISGHKSVSWYQQVLGQGPQFIFQYYEKEERGRGNFPDRFSARQFPNYSSELNVNALLLGDSALYLCASRAASSYNEQFFGPGTRLTVL.

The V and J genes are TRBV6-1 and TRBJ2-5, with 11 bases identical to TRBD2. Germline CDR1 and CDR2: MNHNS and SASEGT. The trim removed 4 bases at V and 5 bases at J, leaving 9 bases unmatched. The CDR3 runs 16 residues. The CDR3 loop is CASSGLTSGSWETQYF. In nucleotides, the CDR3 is TGTGCCAGCAGTGGTTTAACTAGCGGGAGTTGGGAGACCCAGTACTTC.

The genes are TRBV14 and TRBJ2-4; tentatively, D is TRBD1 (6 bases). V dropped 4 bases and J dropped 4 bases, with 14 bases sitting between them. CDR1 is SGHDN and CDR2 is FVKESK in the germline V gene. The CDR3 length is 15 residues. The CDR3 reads CASSPGVRRKNIQYF. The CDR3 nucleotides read TGTGCCAGCAGCCCAGGGGTCAGGAGAAAAAACATTCAGTACTTC. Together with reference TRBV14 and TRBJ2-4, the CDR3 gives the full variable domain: EAGVTQFPSHSVIEKGQTVTLRCDPISGHDNLYWYRRVMGKEIKFLLHFVKESKQDESGMPNNRFLAERTGGTYSTLKVQPAELEDSGVYFCASSPGVRRKNIQYFGAGTRLSVL.

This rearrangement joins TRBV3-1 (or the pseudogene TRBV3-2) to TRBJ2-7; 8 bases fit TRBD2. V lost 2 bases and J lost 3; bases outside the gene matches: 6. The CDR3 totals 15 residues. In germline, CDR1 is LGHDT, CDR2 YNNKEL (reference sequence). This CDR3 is CASSQSQRGNYEQYF. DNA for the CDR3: TGTGCCAGCAGCCAATCCCAGCGGGGGAACTACGAGCAGTACTTC.

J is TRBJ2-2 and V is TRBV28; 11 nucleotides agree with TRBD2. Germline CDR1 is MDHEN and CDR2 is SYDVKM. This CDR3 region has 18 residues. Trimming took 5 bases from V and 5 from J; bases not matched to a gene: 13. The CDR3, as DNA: TGTGCCAGCAGTCTCGGGGACATAGCGGGAGGGTCGACCGGGGAGCTGTTTTTT. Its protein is CASSLGDIAGGSTGELFF. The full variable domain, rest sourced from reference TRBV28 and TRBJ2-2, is DVKVTQSSRYLVKRTGEKVFLECVQDMDHENMFWYRQDPGLGLRLIYFSYDVKMKEKGDIPEGYSVSREKKERFSLILESASTNQTSMYLCASSLGDIAGGSTGELFFGEGSRLTVL.

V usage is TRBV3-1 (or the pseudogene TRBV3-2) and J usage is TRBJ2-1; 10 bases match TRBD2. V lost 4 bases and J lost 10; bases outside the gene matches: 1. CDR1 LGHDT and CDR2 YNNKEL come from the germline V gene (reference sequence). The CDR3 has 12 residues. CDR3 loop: CASSPGLAEQFF. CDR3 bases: TGTGCCAGCAGCCCGGGACTAGCGGAGCAGTTCTTC.

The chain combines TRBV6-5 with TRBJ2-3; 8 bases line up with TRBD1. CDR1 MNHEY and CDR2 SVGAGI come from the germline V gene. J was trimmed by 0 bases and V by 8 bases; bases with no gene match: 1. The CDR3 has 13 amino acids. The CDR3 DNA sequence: TGTGCCAGCCGGGACAGGAGCACAGATACGCAGTATTTT. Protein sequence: CASRDRSTDTQYF.

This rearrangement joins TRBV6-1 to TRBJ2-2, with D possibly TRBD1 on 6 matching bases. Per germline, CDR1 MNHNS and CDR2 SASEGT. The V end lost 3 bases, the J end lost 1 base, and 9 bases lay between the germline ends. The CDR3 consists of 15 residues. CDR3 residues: CASSELTGNTGELFF. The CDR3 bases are TGTGCCAGCAGTGAGTTGACAGGGAACACCGGGGAGCTGTTTTTT.

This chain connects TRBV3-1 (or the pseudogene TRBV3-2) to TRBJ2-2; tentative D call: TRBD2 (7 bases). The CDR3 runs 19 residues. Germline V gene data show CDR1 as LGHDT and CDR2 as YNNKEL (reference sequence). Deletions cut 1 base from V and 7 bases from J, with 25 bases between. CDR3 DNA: TGTGCCAGCAGCCAAGCGCCAGGCGGGGGCCCACAACGCGTCGGGGAGCTGTTTTTT. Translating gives CASSQAPGGGPQRVGELFF.

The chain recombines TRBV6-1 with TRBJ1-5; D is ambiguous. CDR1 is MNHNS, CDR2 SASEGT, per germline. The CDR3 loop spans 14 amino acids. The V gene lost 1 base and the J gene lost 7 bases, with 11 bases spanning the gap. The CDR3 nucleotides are TGTGCCAGCAGTGAAGGGAGTCCAAGGCAGCCCCAGCATTTT. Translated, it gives CASSEGSPRQPQHF.

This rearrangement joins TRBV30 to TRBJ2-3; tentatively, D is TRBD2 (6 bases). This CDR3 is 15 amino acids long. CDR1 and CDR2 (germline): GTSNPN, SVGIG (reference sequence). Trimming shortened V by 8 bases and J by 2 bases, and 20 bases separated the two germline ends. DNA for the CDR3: TGTGCCGCCACAATGGGGCTAGCGCACACAGATACGCAGTATTTT. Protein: CAATMGLAHTDTQYF. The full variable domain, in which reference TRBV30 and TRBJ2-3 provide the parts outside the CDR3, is SQTIHQWPATLVQPVGSPLSLECTVEGTSNPNLYWYRQAAGRGLQLLFYSVGIGQISSEVPQNLSASRPQDRQFILSSKKLLLSDSGFYLCAATMGLAHTDTQYFGPGTRLTVL.

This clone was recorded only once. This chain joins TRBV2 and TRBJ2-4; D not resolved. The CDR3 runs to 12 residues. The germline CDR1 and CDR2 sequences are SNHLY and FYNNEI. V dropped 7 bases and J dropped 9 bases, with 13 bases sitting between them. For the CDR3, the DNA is TGTGCCAGCAAGGTCGGAGCAAGCATTCAGTACTTC. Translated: CASKVGASIQYF.

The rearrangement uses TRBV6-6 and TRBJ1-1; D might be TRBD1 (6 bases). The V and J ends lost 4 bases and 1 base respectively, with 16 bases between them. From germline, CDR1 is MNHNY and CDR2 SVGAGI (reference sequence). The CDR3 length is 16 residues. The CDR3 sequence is CASSSQATGGNTEAFF. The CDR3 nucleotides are TGTGCCAGCAGTTCCCAGGCGACAGGAGGGAACACTGAAGCTTTCTTT.

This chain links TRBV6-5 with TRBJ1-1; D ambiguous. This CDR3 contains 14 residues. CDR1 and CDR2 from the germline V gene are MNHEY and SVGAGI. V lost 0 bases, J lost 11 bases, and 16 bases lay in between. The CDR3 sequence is CASSYSNVDTVAFF. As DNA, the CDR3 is TGTGCCAGCAGTTACTCAAACGTTGACACGGTGGCTTTCTTT.

For the CDR3, the DNA is TGTGCCAGCAGTTTCTTGACAGGGGGAAACTCTGGAAACACCATATATTTT. Translated: CASSFLTGGNSGNTIYF. The genes are TRBV28 and TRBJ1-3; TRBD1 agrees at 9 bases. V gave up 3 bases and J gave up 0 bases; unmatched junction bases: 6. Looked up from germline, CDR1 is MDHEN and CDR2 is SYDVKM. This CDR3 spans 17 amino acids.

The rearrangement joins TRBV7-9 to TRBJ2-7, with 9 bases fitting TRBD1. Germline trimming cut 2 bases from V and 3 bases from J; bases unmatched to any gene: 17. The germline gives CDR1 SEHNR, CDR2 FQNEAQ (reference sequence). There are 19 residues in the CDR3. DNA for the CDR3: TGTGCCAGCAGCTTACAAGCTGGTGGACAGGGGAAGACCTACTACGAGCAGTACTTC. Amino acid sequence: CASSLQAGGQGKTYYEQYF.

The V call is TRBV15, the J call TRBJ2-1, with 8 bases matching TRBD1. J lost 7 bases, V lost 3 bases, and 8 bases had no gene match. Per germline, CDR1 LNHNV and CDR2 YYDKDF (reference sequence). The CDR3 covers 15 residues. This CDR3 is CATSRLQGARNEQFF. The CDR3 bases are TGTGCCACCAGCAGGCTTCAGGGGGCGAGAAATGAGCAGTTCTTC. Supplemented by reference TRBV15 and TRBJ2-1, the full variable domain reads DAMVIQNPRYQVTQFGKPVTLSCSQTLNHNVMYWYQQKSSQAPKLLFHYYDKDFNNEADTPDNFQSRRPNTSFCFLDIRSPGLGDTAMYLCATSRLQGARNEQFFGPGTRLTVL.

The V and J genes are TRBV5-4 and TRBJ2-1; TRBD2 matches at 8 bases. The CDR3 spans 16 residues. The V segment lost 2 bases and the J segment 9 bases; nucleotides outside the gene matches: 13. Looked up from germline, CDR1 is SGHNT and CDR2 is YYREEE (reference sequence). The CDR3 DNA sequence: TGTGCCAGCAGCTTAGCGGGAGAGGGGAAGGGTGGTGAGCAGTTCTTC. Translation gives CASSLAGEGKGGEQFF.

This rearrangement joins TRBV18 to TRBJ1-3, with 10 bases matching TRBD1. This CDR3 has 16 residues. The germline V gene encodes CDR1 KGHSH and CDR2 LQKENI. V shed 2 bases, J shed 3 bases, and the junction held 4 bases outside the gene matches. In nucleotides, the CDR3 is TGTGCCAGCTCACCAAAGACAGGGGGCTTTGGAAACACCATATATTTT. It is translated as CASSPKTGGFGNTIYF.